This is a list of T cell receptor beta chains from one sample in a study of CD8+ T cells in alopecia areata. The data were produced by immunoSEQ multiplex PCR, yet TCRdb's version contains in-frame clones alone and is incomplete. Of about 150,000 clones listed, 45% to 60% were seen once; the top ten hold about 6.4%. Material: CD4+ T cells sorted from blood. These receptors all stem from a human donor with alopecia areata. CDR3s include the opening cysteine and the closing phenylalanine or tryptophan. Each record gives: J gene, D gene, V gene, clone size, CDR3 DNA, CDR3 protein. D genes are given only for firm matches. Part of the rows lack a size; the others show once, few, many or a class for expanded clones.

TRBJ2-7,.,TRBV29-1,.,TGCAGCGTAGAGGACTTTCTATCCTACGAGCAGTACTTC,CSVEDFLSYEQYF
TRBJ2-1,.,TRBV5-1,.,TGCGCCAGCAGCTTGCCTAGCGCACCAGAGCAGTTCTTC,CASSLPSAPEQFF
TRBJ2-1,.,TRBV9,.,TGTGCCAGCAGCTCTAGCTGGTTTGCCAATGAGCAGTTCTTC,CASSSSWFANEQFF
TRBJ2-5,.,TRBV10-3,few,TGTGCCATCAGTGAAGCCAGGCAAGAGACCCAGTACTTC,CAISEARQETQYF
TRBJ2-2,.,TRBV29-1,.,TGCAGCGTTGGGCTGGGGTCCACCACCGGGGAGCTGTTTTTT,CSVGLGSTTGELFF
TRBJ2-7,.,TRBV29-1,.,TGCAGCGCTGGGGGCCAGAACTACGAGCAGTACTTC,CSAGGQNYEQYF
TRBJ2-1,.,TRBV27,.,TGTGCCAGCAGTTCCCTTAGTAAATCCTACAATGAGCAGTTCTTC,CASSSLSKSYNEQFF
TRBJ2-3,TRBD2,TRBV7-6,few,TGTGCCAGCAGCTTAGATTCGACTAGCGGGACTTATACGCAGTATTTT,CASSLDSTSGTYTQYF
TRBJ2-7,.,TRBV7-2,.,TGTGCCAGCAGCTGGGACGACACAGTCTACGAGCAGTACTTC,CASSWDDTVYEQYF
TRBJ2-1,TRBD2,TRBV29-1,.,TGCAGCGTTGAACTACCTAAGGGACTAGCGGGAAGTGAGCAGTTCTTC,CSVELPKGLAGSEQFF
TRBJ1-5,.,TRBV6-5,.,TGTGCCAGCAGTACCGGGAGCAATCAGCCCCAGCATTTT,CASSTGSNQPQHF